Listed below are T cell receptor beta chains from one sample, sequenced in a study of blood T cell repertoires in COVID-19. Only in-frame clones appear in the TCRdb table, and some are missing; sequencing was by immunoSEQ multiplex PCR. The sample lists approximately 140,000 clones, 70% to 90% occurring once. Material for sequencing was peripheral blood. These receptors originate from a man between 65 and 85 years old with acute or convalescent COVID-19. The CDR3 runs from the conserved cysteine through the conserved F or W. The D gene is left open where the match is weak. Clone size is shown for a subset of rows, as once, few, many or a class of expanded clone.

CDR3 protein: CASSLVGGDYNSPLHF
CDR3 DNA: TGTGCCAGCAGCTTAGTCGGGGGAGATTATAATTCACCCCTCCACTTT
D gene: .
J gene: TRBJ1-6
V gene: TRBV7-8
clone size: .

CDR3 protein: CASSIRGRETEAFF
CDR3 DNA: TGTGCCAGTAGTATTAGGGGGCGAGAGACTGAAGCTTTCTTT
D gene: TRBD1
J gene: TRBJ1-1
V gene: TRBV19
clone size: .

CDR3 protein: CASRGTGGEQYF
CDR3 DNA: TGTGCCAGCAGGGGGACAGGAGGGGAGCAGTACTTC
D gene: TRBD1
J gene: TRBJ2-7
V gene: TRBV27
clone size: .

CDR3 protein: CASSPPGTTIYEQYF
CDR3 DNA: TGTGCCAGCAGCCCCCCCGGGACAACTATCTACGAGCAGTACTTC
D gene: .
J gene: TRBJ2-7
V gene: TRBV5-4
clone size: .

CDR3 protein: CASSLGTGGFGEKLFF
CDR3 DNA: TGTGCCAGCAGCTTAGGGACAGGGGGATTCGGGGAAAAACTGTTTTTT
D gene: TRBD1
J gene: TRBJ1-4
V gene: TRBV7-2
clone size: once

CDR3 protein: CASSLTGAKETQYF
CDR3 DNA: TGTGCCAGCAGCTTGACAGGGGCTAAAGAGACCCAGTACTTC
D gene: TRBD1
J gene: TRBJ2-5
V gene: TRBV5-6
clone size: .

CDR3 protein: CASSISSGQETQYF
CDR3 DNA: TGTGCCAGTAGTATCAGTAGCGGTCAAGAGACCCAGTACTTC
D gene: .
J gene: TRBJ2-5
V gene: TRBV19
clone size: .

CDR3 protein: CASSLASGTGELFF
CDR3 DNA: TGTGCCAGCAGCTTAGCGAGCGGGACCGGGGAGCTGTTTTTT
D gene: .
J gene: TRBJ2-2
V gene: TRBV11-1
clone size: once

CDR3 protein: CASSSGAGAGELFF
CDR3 DNA: TGTGCCAGCAGCTCCGGGGCAGGGGCCGGGGAGCTGTTTTTT
D gene: .
J gene: TRBJ2-2
V gene: TRBV7-3
clone size: once

CDR3 protein: CASSQRPQVGDTQYF
CDR3 DNA: TGCGCCAGCAGCCAAAGGCCCCAGGTGGGAGATACGCAGTATTTT
D gene: .
J gene: TRBJ2-3
V gene: TRBV4-3
clone size: few

CDR3 protein: CASTWTSGHTGELFF
CDR3 DNA: TGTGCCAGTACCTGGACTAGCGGCCACACCGGGGAGCTGTTTTTT
D gene: TRBD2
J gene: TRBJ2-2
V gene: TRBV19
clone size: .

CDR3 protein: CSVEVVQGAGDEQFF
CDR3 DNA: TGCAGCGTTGAAGTGGTCCAGGGGGCGGGGGATGAGCAGTTCTTC
D gene: .
J gene: TRBJ2-1
V gene: TRBV29-1
clone size: .

CDR3 protein: CASSQNSASQETQYF
CDR3 DNA: TGTGCCAGCAGCCAAAATTCAGCGTCCCAAGAGACCCAGTACTTC
D gene: .
J gene: TRBJ2-5
V gene: TRBV4-2
clone size: .

CDR3 protein: CASRGLAGVYNEQFF
CDR3 DNA: TGTGCCAGCAGGGGACTAGCGGGAGTCTACAATGAGCAGTTCTTC
D gene: TRBD2
J gene: TRBJ2-1
V gene: TRBV27
clone size: .

CDR3 protein: CASSADTNSYEQYF
CDR3 DNA: TGTGCCAGCAGCGCCGACACCAACTCCTACGAGCAGTACTTC
D gene: .
J gene: TRBJ2-7
V gene: TRBV9
clone size: once

CDR3 protein: CASSPPGQVHYF
CDR3 DNA: TGTGCCAGCAGCCCGCCGGGACAGGTTCATTACTTC
D gene: TRBD1
J gene: TRBJ2-5
V gene: TRBV27
clone size: few

CDR3 protein: CASSPGTGVQTQYF
CDR3 DNA: TGTGCCAGCAGCCCCGGGACAGGGGTTCAGACCCAGTACTTC
D gene: TRBD1
J gene: TRBJ2-5
V gene: TRBV7-2
clone size: .

CDR3 protein: CSVELDVGAQYF
CDR3 DNA: TGCAGCGTTGAACTAGACGTCGGGGCCCAGTACTTC
D gene: .
J gene: TRBJ2-5
V gene: TRBV29-1
clone size: .

CDR3 protein: CASSAQTGQAQHF
CDR3 DNA: TGCGCCAGCAGCGCACAAACAGGGCAGGCCCAGCATTTT
D gene: .
J gene: TRBJ1-5
V gene: TRBV5-1
clone size: .

CDR3 protein: CASSYDTGGRAEQFF
CDR3 DNA: TGTGCCAGCAGTTACGACACAGGGGGTAGAGCTGAGCAGTTCTTC
D gene: TRBD1
J gene: TRBJ2-1
V gene: TRBV6-2/TRBV6-3
clone size: .

CDR3 protein: CASSLAAGEHTEAFF
CDR3 DNA: TGTGCCAGCAGCTTAGCGGCAGGGGAACACACTGAAGCTTTCTTT
D gene: .
J gene: TRBJ1-1
V gene: TRBV7-2
clone size: once

CDR3 protein: CASSYSGLADNEQFF
CDR3 DNA: TGTGCCAGCAGTTACTCCGGACTAGCGGACAATGAGCAGTTCTTC
D gene: TRBD2
J gene: TRBJ2-1
V gene: TRBV6-5
clone size: .

CDR3 protein: CASSLSDIYEQYF
CDR3 DNA: TGTGCCAGCAGCTTATCGGACATCTACGAGCAGTACTTC
D gene: .
J gene: TRBJ2-7
V gene: TRBV7-9
clone size: .

CDR3 protein: CASSQSRGYEQYF
CDR3 DNA: TGTGCCAGCTCACAATCCAGGGGCTACGAGCAGTACTTC
D gene: .
J gene: TRBJ2-7
V gene: TRBV18
clone size: .

CDR3 protein: CASRLTSQGATGELFF
CDR3 DNA: TGTGCCAGCAGGCTTACCTCACAGGGGGCCACCGGGGAGCTGTTTTTT
D gene: TRBD1
J gene: TRBJ2-2
V gene: TRBV2
clone size: .

CDR3 protein: CASSSQGDHRTDTQYF
CDR3 DNA: TGTGCCAGCAGCTCCCAGGGGGACCACCGCACAGATACGCAGTATTTT
D gene: TRBD1
J gene: TRBJ2-3
V gene: TRBV7-3
clone size: once

CDR3 protein: CASSYGRVSANYGYTF
CDR3 DNA: TGTGCCAGCAGTTACGGCAGGGTTTCGGCTAACTATGGCTACACCTTC
D gene: .
J gene: TRBJ1-2
V gene: TRBV6-6
clone size: few

CDR3 protein: CASSELAGGRDTQYF
CDR3 DNA: TGTGCCAGCAGTGAACTGGCAGGGGGCAGAGATACGCAGTATTTT
D gene: TRBD1
J gene: TRBJ2-3
V gene: TRBV2
clone size: .

CDR3 protein: CASSLGARVDIQYF
CDR3 DNA: TGTGCCAGCAGCTTGGGAGCCAGGGTGGACATTCAGTACTTC
D gene: .
J gene: TRBJ2-4
V gene: TRBV5-8
clone size: .

CDR3 protein: CASSPGTGSSPLHF
CDR3 DNA: TGTGCCAGCAGCCCAGGGACAGGGAGTTCACCCCTCCACTTT
D gene: TRBD1
J gene: TRBJ1-6
V gene: TRBV7-3
clone size: .

CDR3 protein: CASSLARGQGWNEQFF
CDR3 DNA: TGTGCCAGCAGCTTAGCGCGGGGACAGGGATGGAATGAGCAGTTCTTC
D gene: TRBD1
J gene: TRBJ2-1
V gene: TRBV7-2
clone size: .

CDR3 protein: CASSRDVAYPYEQYF
CDR3 DNA: TGTGCCAGCAGTCGCGACGTAGCATATCCCTACGAGCAGTACTTC
D gene: .
J gene: TRBJ2-7
V gene: TRBV7-9
clone size: .

CDR3 protein: CASSVDGTGAYQETQYF
CDR3 DNA: TGTGCCAGCAGCGTAGACGGGACAGGGGCATACCAAGAGACCCAGTACTTC
D gene: TRBD1
J gene: TRBJ2-5
V gene: TRBV9
clone size: .

CDR3 protein: CATSRDKGGSRELFF
CDR3 DNA: TGTGCCACCAGCAGAGATAAGGGTGGGAGTCGGGAGCTGTTTTTT
D gene: .
J gene: TRBJ2-2
V gene: TRBV15
clone size: .

CDR3 protein: CASSVGVVPYTGELFF
CDR3 DNA: TGTGCCAGCAGCGTCGGGGTCGTCCCGTACACCGGGGAGCTGTTTTTT
D gene: .
J gene: TRBJ2-2
V gene: TRBV9
clone size: .

CDR3 protein: CASSLVTWRSTGELFF
CDR3 DNA: TGTGCCAGCAGCTTAGTTACATGGAGGAGCACCGGGGAGCTGTTTTTT
D gene: .
J gene: TRBJ2-2
V gene: TRBV7-6
clone size: .

CDR3 protein: CASKPRENSPLHF
CDR3 DNA: TGTGCCAGCAAACCCAGGGAAAATTCACCCCTCCACTTT
D gene: .
J gene: TRBJ1-6
V gene: TRBV28
clone size: .

CDR3 protein: CASSLRPVAGGNTGELFF
CDR3 DNA: TGCGCCAGCAGCCTCCGCCCTGTAGCGGGAGGGAACACCGGGGAGCTGTTTTTT
D gene: TRBD2
J gene: TRBJ2-2
V gene: TRBV5-1
clone size: .

CDR3 protein: CASSIGLAGGTSRNEQFF
CDR3 DNA: TGTGCCAGTAGTATAGGTCTAGCGGGGGGGACGAGTCGAAATGAGCAGTTCTTC
D gene: TRBD2
J gene: TRBJ2-1
V gene: TRBV19
clone size: .

CDR3 protein: CASSLGGGGYNEQFF
CDR3 DNA: TGCGCCAGCAGCTTGGGGGGAGGAGGCTACAATGAGCAGTTCTTC
D gene: .
J gene: TRBJ2-1
V gene: TRBV5-1
clone size: .

CDR3 protein: CASRQSGREHTGELFF
CDR3 DNA: TGTGCCAGCAGACAATCTGGGCGGGAGCACACCGGGGAGCTGTTTTTT
D gene: TRBD2
J gene: TRBJ2-2
V gene: TRBV7-3
clone size: .

CDR3 protein: CATSDSRWTSGTTDTQYF
CDR3 DNA: TGTGCCACCAGTGATTCCCGGTGGACTAGCGGGACCACAGATACGCAGTATTTT
D gene: TRBD2
J gene: TRBJ2-3
V gene: TRBV24-1
clone size: .

CDR3 protein: CSASGRQGYLHF
CDR3 DNA: TGCAGTGCTAGTGGTCGACAGGGGTACCTCCACTTT
D gene: TRBD1
J gene: TRBJ1-6
V gene: TRBV20-1
clone size: .

CDR3 protein: CASSPAYEQYF
CDR3 DNA: TGTGCCAGCAGCCCGGCCTACGAGCAGTACTTC
D gene: .
J gene: TRBJ2-7
V gene: TRBV7-2
clone size: .

CDR3 protein: CASSVEGARHSSYEQYF
CDR3 DNA: TGTGCCAGCAGCGTAGAGGGAGCCAGGCACAGCTCCTACGAGCAGTACTTC
D gene: .
J gene: TRBJ2-7
V gene: TRBV9
clone size: .

CDR3 protein: CASSYAGGNQPQHF
CDR3 DNA: TGTGCCAGCAGTTACGCGGGGGGCAATCAGCCCCAGCATTTT
D gene: .
J gene: TRBJ1-5
V gene: TRBV6-2/TRBV6-3
clone size: .

CDR3 protein: CASSRSGTSTDTQYF
CDR3 DNA: TGTGCCAGCAGCCGCAGCGGAACTAGCACAGATACGCAGTATTTT
D gene: .
J gene: TRBJ2-3
V gene: TRBV7-2
clone size: .

CDR3 protein: CASSSGAFSYEQYF
CDR3 DNA: TGTGCCAGCAGTTCAGGGGCGTTCTCCTACGAGCAGTACTTC
D gene: .
J gene: TRBJ2-7
V gene: TRBV27
clone size: .

CDR3 protein: CASSYMGTSGETQYF
CDR3 DNA: TGTGCCAGCAGTTACATGGGGACTAGCGGGGAGACCCAGTACTTC
D gene: TRBD2
J gene: TRBJ2-5
V gene: TRBV6-6
clone size: .

CDR3 protein: CASSGSREFYEQYF
CDR3 DNA: TGTGCCAGCAGTGGGTCGCGGGAGTTCTACGAGCAGTACTTC
D gene: TRBD2
J gene: TRBJ2-7
V gene: TRBV27
clone size: .

CDR3 protein: CASSVGGGSYNSPLHF
CDR3 DNA: TGTGCCAGCAGCGTAGGGGGAGGTTCCTATAATTCACCCCTCCACTTT
D gene: .
J gene: TRBJ1-6
V gene: TRBV9
clone size: .

CDR3 protein: CASGLNRGLGTGELFF
CDR3 DNA: TGCGCCAGCGGTCTGAACAGGGGGCTTGGGACCGGGGAGCTGTTTTTT
D gene: TRBD1
J gene: TRBJ2-2
V gene: TRBV5-1
clone size: .

CDR3 protein: CASSGARNQPQHF
CDR3 DNA: TGTGCCAGTTCAGGTGCCCGGAATCAGCCCCAGCATTTT
D gene: .
J gene: TRBJ1-5
V gene: TRBV19
clone size: .